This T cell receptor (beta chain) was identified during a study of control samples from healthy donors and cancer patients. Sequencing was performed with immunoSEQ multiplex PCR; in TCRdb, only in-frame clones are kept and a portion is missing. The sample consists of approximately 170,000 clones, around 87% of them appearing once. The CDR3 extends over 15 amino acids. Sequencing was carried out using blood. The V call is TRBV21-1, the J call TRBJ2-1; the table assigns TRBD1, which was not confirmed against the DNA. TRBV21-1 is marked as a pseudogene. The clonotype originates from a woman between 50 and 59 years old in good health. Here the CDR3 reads CASRKGTGGPREQFF. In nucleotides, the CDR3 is TGTGCCAGCCGGAAAGGGACAGGGGGCCCCAGGGAGCAGTTCTTC.